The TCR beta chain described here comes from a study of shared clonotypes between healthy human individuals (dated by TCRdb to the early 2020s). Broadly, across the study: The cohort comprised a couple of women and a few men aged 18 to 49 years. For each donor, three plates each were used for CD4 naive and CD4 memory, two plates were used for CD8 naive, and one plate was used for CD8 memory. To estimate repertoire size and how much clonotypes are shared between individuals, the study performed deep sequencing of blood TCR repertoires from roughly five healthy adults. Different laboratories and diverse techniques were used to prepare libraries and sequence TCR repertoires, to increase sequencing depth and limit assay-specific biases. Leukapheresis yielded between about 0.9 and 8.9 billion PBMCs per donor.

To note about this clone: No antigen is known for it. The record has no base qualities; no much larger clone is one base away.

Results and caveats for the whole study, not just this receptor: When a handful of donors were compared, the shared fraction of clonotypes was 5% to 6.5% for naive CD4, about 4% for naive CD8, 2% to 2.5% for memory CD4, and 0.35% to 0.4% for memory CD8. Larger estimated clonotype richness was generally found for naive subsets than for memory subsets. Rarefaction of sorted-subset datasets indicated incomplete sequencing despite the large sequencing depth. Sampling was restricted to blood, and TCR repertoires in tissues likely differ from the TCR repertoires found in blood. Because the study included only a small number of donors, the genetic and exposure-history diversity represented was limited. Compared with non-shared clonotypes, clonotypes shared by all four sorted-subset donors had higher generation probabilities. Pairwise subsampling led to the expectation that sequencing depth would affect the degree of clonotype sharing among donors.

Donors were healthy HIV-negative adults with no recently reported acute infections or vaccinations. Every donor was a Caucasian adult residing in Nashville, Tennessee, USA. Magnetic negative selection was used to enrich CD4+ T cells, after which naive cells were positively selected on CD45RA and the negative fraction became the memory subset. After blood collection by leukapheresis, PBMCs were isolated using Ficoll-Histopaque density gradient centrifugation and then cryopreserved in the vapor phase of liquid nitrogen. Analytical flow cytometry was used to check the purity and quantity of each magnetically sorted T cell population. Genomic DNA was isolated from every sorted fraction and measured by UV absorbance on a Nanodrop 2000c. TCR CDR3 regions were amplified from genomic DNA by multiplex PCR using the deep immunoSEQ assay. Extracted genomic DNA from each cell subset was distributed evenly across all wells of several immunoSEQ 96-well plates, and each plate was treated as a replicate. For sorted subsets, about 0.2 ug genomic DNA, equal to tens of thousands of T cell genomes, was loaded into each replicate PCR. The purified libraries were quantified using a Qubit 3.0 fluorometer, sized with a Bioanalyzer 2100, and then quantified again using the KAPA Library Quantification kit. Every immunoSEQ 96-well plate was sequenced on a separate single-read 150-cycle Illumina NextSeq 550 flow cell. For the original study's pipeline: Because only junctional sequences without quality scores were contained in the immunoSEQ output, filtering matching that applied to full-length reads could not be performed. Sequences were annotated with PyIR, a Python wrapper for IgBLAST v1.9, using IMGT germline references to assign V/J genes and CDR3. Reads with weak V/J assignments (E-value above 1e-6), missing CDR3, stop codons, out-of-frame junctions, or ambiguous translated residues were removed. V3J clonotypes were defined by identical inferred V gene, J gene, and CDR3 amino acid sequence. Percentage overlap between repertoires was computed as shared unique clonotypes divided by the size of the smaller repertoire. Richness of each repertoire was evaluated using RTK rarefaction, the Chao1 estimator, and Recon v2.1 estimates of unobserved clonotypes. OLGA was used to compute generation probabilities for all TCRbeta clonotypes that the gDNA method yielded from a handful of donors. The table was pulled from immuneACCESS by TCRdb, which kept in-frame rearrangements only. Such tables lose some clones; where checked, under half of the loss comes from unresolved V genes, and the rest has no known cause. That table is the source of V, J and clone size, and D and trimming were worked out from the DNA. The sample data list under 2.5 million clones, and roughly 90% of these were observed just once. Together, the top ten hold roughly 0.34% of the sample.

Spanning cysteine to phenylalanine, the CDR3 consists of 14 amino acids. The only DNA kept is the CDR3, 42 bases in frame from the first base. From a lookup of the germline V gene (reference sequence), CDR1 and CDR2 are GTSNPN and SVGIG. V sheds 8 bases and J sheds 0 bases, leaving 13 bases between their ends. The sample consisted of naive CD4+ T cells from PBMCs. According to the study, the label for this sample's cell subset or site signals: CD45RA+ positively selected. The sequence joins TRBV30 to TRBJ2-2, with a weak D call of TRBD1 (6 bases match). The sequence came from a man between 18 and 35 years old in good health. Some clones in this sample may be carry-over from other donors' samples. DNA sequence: TGTGCCCATCTTTGGGGGCCGAACACCGGGGAGCTGTTTTTT. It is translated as CAHLWGPNTGELFF.